The 14 T cell receptor beta chains below all came from one sample that was sequenced in a study of fetal regulatory T cell absence and autoimmunity. The repertoire was sequenced with immunoSEQ multiplex PCR; TCRdb's copy has only in-frame clones and lacks some. The sample has around 45,000 clones; just under 85% are singletons. Sequenced: cord blood. Every receptor here comes from a newborn boy with IPEX syndrome.

The rearrangement links TRBV11-3 to TRBJ2-5, with TRBD1 identical over 11 bases. CDR3 length: 17 amino acids. Germline values: CDR1 SGHNT, CDR2 YENEEA. With 3 bases clipped from V and 5 bases from J, the junction kept 11 bases outside the gene matches. CDR3: CASSLSDRGLVGETQYF. CDR3 in DNA: TGTGCCAGCAGCTTGTCGGACAGGGGGCTGGTTGGGGAGACCCAGTACTTC.

The gene calls are TRBV7-6 and TRBJ1-1; possibly TRBD1 for D (5 bases). CDR3 length: 13 residues. Germline CDR1 reads SGHVS; CDR2 reads FNYEAQ. V shed 5 bases and J shed 6 bases, with 13 bases lying between them. The CDR3 nucleotides are TGTGCCAGCAGCAAAGCGGGGGGGGCTGAAGCTTTCTTT. This gives the protein CASSKAGGAEAFF.

The chain recombines TRBV19 with TRBJ2-7; D ambiguous. Trimming shortened V by 3 bases and J by 0 bases, and 9 bases separated the two germline ends. The CDR3 runs to 14 residues. Germline CDR1 is LNHDA and CDR2 is SQIVND (reference sequence). The CDR3, as DNA: TGTGCCAGTAGTATCTTTGGAAGCTCCTACGAGCAGTACTTC. It encodes CASSIFGSSYEQYF.

The chain is built from TRBV7-8 and TRBJ2-2; D is ambiguous. This CDR3 has 14 amino acids. Per germline, CDR1 SGHVS and CDR2 FQNEAQ. With 1 base removed from V and 3 bases from J, the gap between germline ends came to 6 bases. The CDR3 region has the DNA TGTGCCAGCAGCTTAGTCGTCCACACCGGGGAGCTGTTTTTT. Protein product: CASSLVVHTGELFF.

The genes are TRBV6-5 and TRBJ2-7; D is tentatively TRBD1 or TRBD2 (6 bases each). Trimming pared 5 bases from V and 3 bases from J, leaving 14 bases between. The CDR3 consists of 14 residues. The germline V gene has CDR1 MNHEY and CDR2 SVGAGI. The CDR3 spells CASSVGGGLYEQYF. In nucleotides, the CDR3 is TGTGCCAGCAGTGTAGGAGGGGGGCTCTACGAGCAGTACTTC.

This clone was counted a few times. The chain recombines TRBV19 with TRBJ2-7; D remains ambiguous. Germline lookup yields CDR1 LNHDA and CDR2 SQIVND (reference sequence). V lost 4 bases, J lost 7 bases, and 8 bases lay in between. This CDR3 spans 11 amino acids. In DNA form, the CDR3 reads TGTGCCAGTAGTAATACCAGGGAGCAGTACTTC. Translation gives CASSNTREQYF. The full variable domain, in which reference TRBV19 and TRBJ2-7 provide the parts outside the CDR3, is DGGITQSPKYLFRKEGQNVTLSCEQNLNHDAMYWYRQDPGQGLRLIYYSQIVNDFQKGDIAEGYSVSREKKESFPLTVTSAQKNPTAFYLCASSNTREQYFGPGTRLTVT.

The chain has TRBV29-1 and TRBJ2-6; D gene uncertain. V lost 5 bases to trimming and J lost 0 bases, with 8 bases between them. This CDR3 is built from 14 residues. The germline V gene encodes CDR1 SQVTM and CDR2 ANQGSEA. The CDR3 DNA is TGCAGCGTTTATGATTCCTCTGGGGCCAACGTCCTGACTTTC. It translates to CSVYDSSGANVLTF.

The rearrangement joins TRBV9 to TRBJ2-1; D is tentatively TRBD1 or TRBD2 (5 bases each). There are 14 residues in the CDR3. Trimming took 0 bases from V and 8 from J, leaving 12 bases between them. CDR1 SGDLS and CDR2 YYNGEE come from the germline V gene. DNA of the CDR3: TGTGCCAGCAGCGTAGGTGGGGGTGGCGATGAGCAGTTCTTC. Translating gives CASSVGGGGDEQFF. The full variable domain, completed using reference TRBV9 and TRBJ2-1, is DSGVTQTPKHLITATGQRVTLRCSPRSGDLSVYWYQQSLDQGLQFLIQYYNGEERAKGNILERFSAQQFPDLHSELNLSSLELGDSALYFCASSVGGGGDEQFFGPGTRLTVL.

The J gene is TRBJ2-2, the V gene TRBV6-1; 7 bases match TRBD2. After removal of 3 bases from V and 4 bases from J, the junction contained 8 bases not matched to a gene. This CDR3 comprises 16 residues. CDR1 MNHNS and CDR2 SASEGT come from the germline V gene. In DNA form, the CDR3 reads TGTGCCAGCAGTGAGTTCCCGTCTAGCGGCACCGGGGAGCTGTTTTTT. Protein sequence: CASSEFPSSGTGELFF.

This CDR3 is CASSLGRANTEAFF. In nucleotides, the CDR3 is TGTGCCAGCAGTTTAGGCAGGGCGAACACTGAAGCTTTCTTT. The chain combines TRBV27 with TRBJ1-1; a weak D match, TRBD1 (5 bases). Germline V gene lookup returns CDR1 MNHEY and CDR2 SMNVEV (reference sequence). The CDR3 has 14 amino acids. V shed 2 bases and J shed 1 base, with 8 bases lying between them.

This sequence joins TRBV19 and TRBJ1-5; D gene ambiguous. Germline assignment: CDR1 LNHDA and CDR2 SQIVND (reference sequence). V gave up 4 bases and J gave up 3 bases, with 4 bases separating them. The CDR3 runs to 12 residues. CDR3 protein: CASSTYNQPQHF. CDR3 in DNA: TGTGCCAGTAGTACCTACAATCAGCCCCAGCATTTT.

This chain links TRBV27 with TRBJ2-7; maybe TRBD1 (6 bases). The CDR3 covers 14 residues. The V gene lost 6 bases and the J gene lost 2 bases, with 14 bases spanning the gap. Germline V CDR1 and CDR2: MNHEY, SMNVEV (reference sequence). The CDR3 sequence: CASRLDRIAYEQYF. In DNA, the CDR3 is TGTGCCAGCAGACTAGACAGGATCGCCTACGAGCAGTACTTC.

This CDR3 reads CASSLSELAGSQETQYF. In DNA, the CDR3 is TGCGCCAGCAGCTTGTCTGAGCTAGCGGGGTCACAAGAGACCCAGTACTTC. The chain is built from TRBV5-1 and TRBJ2-5; the match to TRBD2 covers 9 bases. J was trimmed by 2 bases and V by 1 base; bases with no gene match: 9. CDR3 length: 17 amino acids. CDR1 is SGHRS and CDR2 is YFSETQ in the germline V gene.

This clone was seen more than once but under ten times. The CDR3 nucleotides are TGTGCCTGGAGTCCCCGGACAGGCCTAAATCAGCCCCAGCATTTT. Its protein is CAWSPRTGLNQPQHF. This sequence joins TRBV30 and TRBJ1-5, with 7 bases matching TRBD1. The CDR3 contains 15 residues. Trimming removed 2 bases from V and 4 bases from J; junction bases left unmatched: 8. CDR1 is GTSNPN, CDR2 SVGIG, per germline (reference sequence).